The text below deals with one T cell receptor (beta chain). Its cognate antigen is unknown. The CDR3 is 19 residues long. Germline CDR1 is SEHNR and CDR2 is FQNEAQ (reference sequence). V was trimmed by 7 bases and J by 9 bases, leaving 34 bases between them. The data were taken from a study of STAT5B mutations in CD4+ large granular lymphocyte leukemia. Findings and limits, study-wide: Patient CD4-sorted repertoires stayed more clonal than healthy ones after leukemic-clone removal. TRBV06-family usage was enriched in top patient clones (8/27) versus controls (2/35). Main leukemic clonotypes were patient-specific, but 20% to 25% appeared at low frequency elsewhere.

Methods used by the authors: Productive clonotypes were detectable down to 2.59 x 10-5 frequency. This table comes from immunoSEQ multiplex PCR, and its TCRdb copy is limited to in-frame clones, with some not included. The V and J calls and clone size were taken over from that table, and D and trimming were inferred from the DNA. Altogether nearly 30,000 clones are present, 65% to 80% being singletons, with the ten largest covering 5.5% to 8%. The chain joins TRBV7-9 to TRBJ2-1, with D perhaps matching TRBD1 or TRBD2 (5 bases each). Sequencing was carried out using CD4+ T cells from blood buffy coats. The receptor was derived from a human donor in good health. CDR3 in amino acids: CASNEYRGGLIRSPGEQFF. Here the CDR3 DNA reads TGTGCCAGCAACGAATATAGGGGCGGACTCATCCGTTCTCCTGGTGAGCAGTTCTTC.